The T cell receptor beta chain described here comes from a study of blood T cell repertoires in COVID-19. Study-level information: Some COVID-19 samples were acute and others convalescent; all came from the United States, Italy and Spain.

Measured with immunoSEQ multiplex PCR; TCRdb has only the in-frame clones, and not every one. The table records nearly 60,000 clones, around 90% of them present only once. The CDR3 spans 13 residues. Per germline, CDR1 KGHSH and CDR2 LQKENI. The V and J ends lost 5 bases and 2 bases respectively, with 10 bases between them. This TCR came from a man aged 60 to 69 with active COVID-19. Sequenced material: peripheral blood. The gene calls are TRBV18 and TRBJ2-7; unclear D gene. DNA for the CDR3: TGTGCCAGCTCAGTGACACCCACCTACGAGCAGTACTTC. Translating it yields CASSVTPTYEQYF.